This T cell receptor beta chain stems from a study of blood T cell repertoires in COVID-19. On the study more broadly: The United States, Italy and Spain provided the acute and convalescent COVID-19 samples.

The CDR3 contains 15 residues. V was clipped by 0 bases and J by 9 bases; unmatched bases: 7. CDR1 and CDR2 from the germline V gene are SGHRS and YFSETQ. In the authors' workflow: Counts of nucleated cells, estimated from reference gene primer amplification, were obtained. The method was immunoSEQ multiplex PCR; TCRdb's version includes in-frame clones alone and lacks a portion of them. The V and J calls and the clone size are those of that table, but D and trimming were determined from the DNA. The sample records fewer than 250,000 clones, 80% to 90% being singletons. Seattle cases were enrolled at active infection and followed longitudinally.

The chain joins TRBV5-1 to TRBJ2-1; TRBD1 aligns across 9 bases. This sequence originates from a man in his fifties or sixties with COVID-19, enrolled during active disease. The source material was peripheral blood. This chain's CDR3 is CASSLAGQGGSEQFF. In DNA form, the CDR3 reads TGCGCCAGCAGCTTGGCGGGACAGGGAGGTTCTGAGCAGTTCTTC.